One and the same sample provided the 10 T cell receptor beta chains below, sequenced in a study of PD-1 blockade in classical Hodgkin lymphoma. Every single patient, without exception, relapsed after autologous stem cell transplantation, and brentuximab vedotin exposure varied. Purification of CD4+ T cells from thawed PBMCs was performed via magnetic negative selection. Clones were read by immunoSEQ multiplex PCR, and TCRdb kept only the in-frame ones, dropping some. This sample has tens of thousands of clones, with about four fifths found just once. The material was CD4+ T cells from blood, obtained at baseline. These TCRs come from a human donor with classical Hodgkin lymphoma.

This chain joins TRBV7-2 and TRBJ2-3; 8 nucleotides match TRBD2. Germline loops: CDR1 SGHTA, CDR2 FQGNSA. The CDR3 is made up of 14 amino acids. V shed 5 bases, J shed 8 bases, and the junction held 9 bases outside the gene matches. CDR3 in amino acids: CASSLDSREGTQYF. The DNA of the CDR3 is TGTGCCAGCAGCCTAGACAGTCGGGAGGGTACGCAGTATTTT. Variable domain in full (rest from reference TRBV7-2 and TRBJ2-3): GAGVSQSPSNKVTEKGKDVELRCDPISGHTALYWYRQSLGQGLEFLIYFQGNSAPDKSGLPSDRFSAERTGGSVSTLTIQRTQQEDSAVYLCASSLDSREGTQYFGPGTRLTVL.

The CDR3 bases are TGTGCCAGCAGCCCTCCGGGTTCGGAGACCCAGTACTTC. Residues: CASSPPGSETQYF. The chain links TRBV6-5 to TRBJ2-5; D uncertain. The germline V and J ends were trimmed by 6 bases and 5 bases, with 13 bases remaining between them. The CDR3 is made up of 13 amino acids. The germline V gene has CDR1 MNHEY and CDR2 SVGAGI.

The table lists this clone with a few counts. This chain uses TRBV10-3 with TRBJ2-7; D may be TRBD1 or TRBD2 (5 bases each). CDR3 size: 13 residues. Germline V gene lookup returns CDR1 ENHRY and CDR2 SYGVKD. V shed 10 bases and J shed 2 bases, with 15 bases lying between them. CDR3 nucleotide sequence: TGTGCCACTTTACGGGACCCTCCCTACGAGCAGTACTTC. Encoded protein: CATLRDPPYEQYF.

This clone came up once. The CDR3 DNA reads TGTGCCAGCAGCTTAGCGGCCGGGACAGGTGTCTACGAGCAGTACTTC. As protein: CASSLAAGTGVYEQYF. The chain is built from TRBV7-8 and TRBJ2-7; 8 bases are a match to TRBD1. With V trimmed by 0 bases and J by 3 bases, 7 bases remained unmatched. Per the germline V gene, CDR1 is SGHVS and CDR2 is FQNEAQ. CDR3 length equals 16 residues. Full variable domain (remainder filled in from reference TRBV7-8 and TRBJ2-7): GAGVSQSPRYKVAKRGQDVALRCDPISGHVSLFWYQQALGQGPEFLTYFQNEAQLDKSGLPSDRFFAERPEGSVSTLKIQRTQQEDSAVYLCASSLAAGTGVYEQYFGPGTRLTVT.

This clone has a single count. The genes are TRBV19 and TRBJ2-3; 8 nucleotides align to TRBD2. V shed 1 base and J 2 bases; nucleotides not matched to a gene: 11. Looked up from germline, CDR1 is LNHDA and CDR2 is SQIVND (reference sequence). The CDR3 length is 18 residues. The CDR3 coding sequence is TGTGCCAGTAGTATAGGGCTGGCGGGGGGCCGATACACAGATACGCAGTATTTT. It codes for CASSIGLAGGRYTDTQYF.

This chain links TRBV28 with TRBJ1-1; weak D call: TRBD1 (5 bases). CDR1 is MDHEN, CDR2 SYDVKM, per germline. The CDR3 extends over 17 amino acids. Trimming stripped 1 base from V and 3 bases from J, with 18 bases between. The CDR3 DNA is TGTGCCAGCAGTTTATTCAGTCAGGTTCCGGGGGACACTGAAGCTTTCTTT. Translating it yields CASSLFSQVPGDTEAFF.

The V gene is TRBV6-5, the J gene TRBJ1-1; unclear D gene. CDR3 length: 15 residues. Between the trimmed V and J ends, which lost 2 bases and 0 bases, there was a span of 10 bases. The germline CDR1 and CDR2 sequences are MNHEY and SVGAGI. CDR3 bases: TGTGCCAGCAGTTACGCGGGTGCGGTGAACACTGAAGCTTTCTTT. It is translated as CASSYAGAVNTEAFF.

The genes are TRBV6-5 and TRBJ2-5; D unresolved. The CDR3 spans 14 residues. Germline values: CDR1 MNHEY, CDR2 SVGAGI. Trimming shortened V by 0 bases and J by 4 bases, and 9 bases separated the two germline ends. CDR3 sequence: CASSYSGFGETQYF. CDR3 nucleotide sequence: TGTGCCAGCAGTTACTCGGGGTTCGGAGAGACCCAGTACTTC.

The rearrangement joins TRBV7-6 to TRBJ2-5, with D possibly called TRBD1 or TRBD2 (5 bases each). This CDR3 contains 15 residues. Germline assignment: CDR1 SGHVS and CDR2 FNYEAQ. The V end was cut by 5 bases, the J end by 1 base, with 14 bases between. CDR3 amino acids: CASSPITGTQETQYF. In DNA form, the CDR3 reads TGTGCCAGCAGCCCCATTACCGGGACCCAAGAGACCCAGTACTTC.

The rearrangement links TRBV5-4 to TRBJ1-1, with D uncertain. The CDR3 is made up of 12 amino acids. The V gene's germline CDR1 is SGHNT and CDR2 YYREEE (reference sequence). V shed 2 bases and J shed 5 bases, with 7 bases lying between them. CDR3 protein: CASSFDKTEAFF. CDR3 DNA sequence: TGTGCCAGCAGCTTTGACAAAACTGAAGCTTTCTTT.